This TCR beta chain is from a study of breast tumors, draining lymph nodes, adjacent tissues. Study-level results: Luminal-like breast cancer showed significantly greater tumor-nontumor repertoire similarity than basal-like breast cancer did. Findings are consistent with lymph node origin and intratumoral expansion of most tumor T cells. Compared with lymph nodes, tumors were less diverse; compared with nontumor tissue, more.

The lymph nodes were axillary draining lymph nodes from breast cancer patients. This clonotype was counted at least ten times. What it recognizes is unknown. The CDR3 sequence is 14 residues long. The J segment lost 5 bases and the V segment lost 6 bases, leaving 5 bases of the junction unmatched. Germline assignment: CDR1 LNHDA and CDR2 SQIVND (reference sequence). TCRdb independently ran MiXCR on the multiplex PCR reads; one entry per CDR3 protein. Of under 150,000 distinct CDR3 sequences listed, 20% to 25% are singletons. The chain uses TRBV19 and TRBJ2-1, with 9 bases fitting TRBD2. This TCR derives from a female donor with breast cancer. Some clones in this sample may be carry-over from other donors' samples. Sequenced material: axillary lymph node tissue. In DNA, the CDR3 is TGTGCCAGTAGGCCTAGCGGGAACAACAATGAGCAGTTCTTC. Encoded protein: CASRPSGNNNEQFF.